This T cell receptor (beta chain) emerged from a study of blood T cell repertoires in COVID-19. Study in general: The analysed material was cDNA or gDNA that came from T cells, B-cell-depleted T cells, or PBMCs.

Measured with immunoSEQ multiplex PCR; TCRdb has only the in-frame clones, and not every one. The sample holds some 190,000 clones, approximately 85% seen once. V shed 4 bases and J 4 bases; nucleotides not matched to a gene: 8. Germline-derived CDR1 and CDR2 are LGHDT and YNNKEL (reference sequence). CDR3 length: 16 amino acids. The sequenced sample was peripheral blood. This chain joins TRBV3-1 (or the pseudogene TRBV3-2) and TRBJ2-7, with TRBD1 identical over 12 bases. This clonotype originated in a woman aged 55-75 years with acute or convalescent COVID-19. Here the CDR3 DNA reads TGTGCCAGCAGCCCTACGGGACAGGGGGCGCCATACGAGCAGTACTTC. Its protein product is CASSPTGQGAPYEQYF.